This passage covers 30 T cell receptor beta chains from one sample sequenced in a study of shared clonotypes between healthy human individuals. TCRdb keeps only in-frame clones here, not all; method: immunoSEQ multiplex PCR. The table includes over a million clones, approximately 76% detected once. Sequencing was carried out using memory CD4+ T cells sorted from blood. Subset here: CD45RA-negative fraction. These receptors were collected from a young man in good health.

This chain links TRBV5-4 with TRBJ2-7; D possibly corresponds to TRBD2 (5 bases). V was pared by 7 bases and J by 7 bases, with 18 bases between. Germline V gives CDR1 SGHNT, CDR2 YYREEE (reference sequence). CDR3 length: 13 residues. CDR3 nucleotides: TGTGCCAGCTTTTTCCCGGGGATGGAAGAGCAGTACTTC. Its translation is CASFFPGMEEQYF.

The table lists this clone with a few counts. This chain links TRBV19 with TRBJ1-3; tentative D call: TRBD1 (5 bases). The CDR3 spans 18 residues. V was cut by 5 bases and J by 2 bases, with 22 bases left in between. Looked up from germline, CDR1 is LNHDA and CDR2 is SQIVND (reference sequence). CDR3 DNA sequence: TGTGCCAGTAGTCGGGCAGGGTTGTCTTACTCGGCTGGAAACACCATATATTTT. Translated, it gives CASSRAGLSYSAGNTIYF.

This chain links TRBV19 with TRBJ2-7; 8 bases are a match to TRBD2. CDR3 length: 16 amino acids. Germline CDR1 LNHDA, CDR2 SQIVND (reference sequence). V shed 4 bases, J shed 0 bases, and the junction held 8 bases outside the gene matches. The DNA for the CDR3 is TGTGCCAGTAGTACTGCTAGCGGGTGGAGCTCCTACGAGCAGTACTTC. Protein product: CASSTASGWSSYEQYF.

This rearrangement joins TRBV5-1 to TRBJ1-2, with a tentative D call TRBD1 (6 bases). Trimming took 1 base from V and 8 from J, leaving 15 bases between them. Looked up from germline, CDR1 is SGHRS and CDR2 is YFSETQ. CDR3 length equals 14 residues. CDR3 bases: TGCGCCAGCAGCTTGTCAGGGGAATGGAGCGGCTACACCTTC. Translated: CASSLSGEWSGYTF.

This chain uses TRBV9 with TRBJ1-5; D not resolved. The CDR3 has 14 amino acids. CDR1 and CDR2 from the germline V gene are SGDLS and YYNGEE. V lost 0 bases and J lost 3, with 7 bases in between. As DNA, the CDR3 is TGTGCCAGCAGCGTAGGGGGAGCCAATCAGCCCCAGCATTTT. Amino acid sequence: CASSVGGANQPQHF.

The J gene is TRBJ2-7, the V gene TRBV7-9; 8 nucleotides match TRBD2. The germline gives CDR1 SEHNR, CDR2 FQNEAQ (reference sequence). V lost 1 base, J lost 3 bases, and 11 bases stayed unmatched. The CDR3 length is 17 residues. CDR3 in DNA: TGTGCCAGCAGCTTAGTCCTCTCTACTAGCGGTGACTACGAGCAGTACTTC. Translating it yields CASSLVLSTSGDYEQYF.

V and J are TRBV4-3 and TRBJ1-4, with 9 positions matching TRBD1. J lost 7 bases, V lost 4 bases, and 4 bases had no gene match. This CDR3 has 14 amino acids. Germline CDR1 is LGHNA and CDR2 is YSLEER. The CDR3 DNA follows: TGCGCCAGCAGCCGGACAGGGGTCAGTGAAAAACTGTTTTTT. Translating gives CASSRTGVSEKLFF.

The chain has TRBV7-2 and TRBJ2-7; D gene ambiguous. The CDR3 spans 14 residues. In germline, CDR1 is SGHTA, CDR2 FQGNSA. V lost 0 bases to trimming and J lost 0 bases, with 6 bases between them. The CDR3 region is CASSLAIPSYEQYF. CDR3 DNA: TGTGCCAGCAGCTTAGCTATACCCTCCTACGAGCAGTACTTC.

The chain couples TRBV7-2 to TRBJ2-7; D may be TRBD2 (6 bases). This CDR3 is 14 amino acids long. The germline V and J ends were trimmed by 6 bases and 1 base, with 13 bases remaining between them. Germline V gene data show CDR1 as SGHTA and CDR2 as FQGNSA. The CDR3 reads CASRPYSGSYEQYF. The CDR3 DNA follows: TGTGCCAGCAGGCCATATAGCGGTTCCTACGAGCAGTACTTC.

V gene TRBV6-6 combines with J gene TRBJ2-3; D assignment may be TRBD1 or TRBD2 (5 bases each). The CDR3 covers 16 residues. V lost 6 bases to trimming and J lost 5 bases, with 21 bases between them. CDR1 and CDR2 (germline): MNHNY, SVGAGI (reference sequence). The CDR3 here is CASSPGIGAGRDTQYF. The CDR3 region has the DNA TGTGCCAGCAGCCCGGGGATTGGGGCGGGTAGAGATACGCAGTATTTT.

As to this clone: Other nucleotide sequences in the sample specify the same CDR3. The chain is built from TRBV10-3 and TRBJ1-1; D is undetermined. The CDR3 extends over 12 amino acids. Per germline, CDR1 ENHRY and CDR2 SYGVKD. V gave up 6 bases and J gave up 4 bases, with 9 bases separating them. The CDR3 DNA follows: TGTGCCATCAGGGGTGAGGGCACTGAAGCTTTCTTT. The encoded protein is CAIRGEGTEAFF.

Points on this clone: Possible read error: a much larger clone is one base away. The sample has other DNA sequences that encode this CDR3 too. This chain links TRBV29-1 with TRBJ1-1; D uncertain. The CDR3 spans 13 residues. Trimming cost V 4 bases and J 0 bases, with 9 bases left between them. Germline CDR1 and CDR2: SQVTM and ANQGSEA. The CDR3 DNA reads as TGCAGCGTTGTCGGACGGTTGAACACTGAAGCTTTCTTT. It translates to CSVVGRLNTEAFF.

The J gene is TRBJ2-1, the V gene TRBV7-6; 7 nucleotides line up with TRBD2. Germline V CDR1 and CDR2: SGHVS, FNYEAQ. This CDR3 spans 13 amino acids. With V trimmed by 5 bases and J by 8 bases, 6 bases remained unmatched. The CDR3 protein is CASSAAGGDEQFF. The CDR3 DNA sequence: TGTGCCAGCAGCGCCGCTGGGGGGGATGAGCAGTTCTTC.

The V call is TRBV11-2, the J call TRBJ1-3, with D tentatively TRBD1 (5 bases). This CDR3 spans 18 amino acids. The V end lost 1 base, the J end lost 0 bases, and 16 bases lay between the germline ends. Germline V gives CDR1 SGHAT, CDR2 FQNNGV. CDR3 in amino acids: CASSLARAGLLSGNTIYF. The CDR3 bases are TGTGCCAGCAGCTTAGCGAGGGCAGGGCTCCTCTCTGGAAACACCATATATTTT.

Of note for this clone: The sample contains more than one DNA sequence encoding this CDR3. The chain joins TRBV5-1 to TRBJ1-6; TRBD1 matches 7 bases. Germline values: CDR1 SGHRS, CDR2 YFSETQ. The CDR3 spans 14 residues. Unmatched junction bases numbered 1, after V lost 0 bases and J lost 7 bases. CDR3 nucleotides: TGCGCCAGCAGCTTGGAGACAGGGAATTCACCCCTCCACTTT. The encoded protein is CASSLETGNSPLHF.

This clone has a single count. V gene TRBV5-6 combines with J gene TRBJ2-3, with 15 bases identical to TRBD2. The germline CDR1 and CDR2 sequences are SGHDT and YYEEEE. The CDR3 sequence is 18 residues long. V shed 4 bases and J 3 bases; nucleotides not matched to a gene: 9. The CDR3 nucleotides are TGTGCCAGCAGCCATCCCGGACTAGCGGGGGGGCAGACAGATACGCAGTATTTT. Its protein product is CASSHPGLAGGQTDTQYF.

This chain connects TRBV28 to TRBJ2-7, with D unresolved. The CDR3 sequence is 13 residues long. CDR1 MDHEN and CDR2 SYDVKM come from the germline V gene. V was pared by 5 bases and J by 1 base, with 9 bases between. CDR3 in amino acids: CASSPPASYEQYF. As DNA, the CDR3 is TGTGCCAGCAGTCCACCGGCGTCCTACGAGCAGTACTTC.

The chain combines TRBV2 with TRBJ2-7; D not resolved. The V and J ends lost 6 bases and 0 bases respectively, with 12 bases between them. This CDR3 is built from 14 residues. Germline V gene lookup returns CDR1 SNHLY and CDR2 FYNNEI. CDR3 loop: CASRSYMTSYEQYF. In nucleotides, the CDR3 is TGTGCCAGCAGGTCCTATATGACCTCCTACGAGCAGTACTTC.

V is TRBV7-9 and J is TRBJ2-3; D is uncertain. The germline V and J ends were trimmed by 1 base and 7 bases, with 6 bases remaining between them. Germline V lookup: CDR1 SEHNR, CDR2 FQNEAQ (reference sequence). The CDR3 has 12 residues. The CDR3 DNA sequence: TGTGCCAGCAGCTTAGAAGAAAATACGCAGTATTTT. The encoded protein is CASSLEENTQYF. The complete variable domain, with remaining parts taken from reference TRBV7-9 and TRBJ2-3, reads DTGVSQNPRHKITKRGQNVTFRCDPISEHNRLYWYRQTLGQGPEFLTYFQNEAQLEKSRLLSDRFSAERPKGSFSTLEIQRTEQGDSAMYLCASSLEENTQYFGPGTRLTVL.

This clone was seen just once. DNA for the CDR3: TGTGCCACCGCAGGGGGTCTCCACTACGAGCAGTACTTC. This codes for CATAGGLHYEQYF. The chain couples TRBV7-2 to TRBJ2-7, with 7 bases aligning to TRBD1. Per germline, CDR1 SGHTA and CDR2 FQGNSA. The CDR3 totals 13 residues. V shed 10 bases, J shed 3 bases, and the junction held 9 bases outside the gene matches.

This sequence joins TRBV6-5 and TRBJ1-6; no clear D. The CDR3 is 14 amino acids. In germline, CDR1 is MNHEY, CDR2 SVGAGI. V was pared by 0 bases and J by 8 bases, with 8 bases between. As DNA, the CDR3 is TGTGCCAGCAGTTACTCGCGTGGGGATTCACCCCTCCACTTT. Encoded protein: CASSYSRGDSPLHF.

Of note for this clone: The same CDR3 arises from other DNA sequences in this sample as well. The CDR3 loop reads CASSYSRNTGELFF. The CDR3 bases are TGTGCCAGCAGTTACTCAAGGAACACCGGGGAGCTGTTTTTT. This chain connects TRBV6-5 to TRBJ2-2; D is unclear. Trimming pared 0 bases from V and 1 base from J, leaving 3 bases between. The CDR3 totals 14 residues. The germline gives CDR1 MNHEY, CDR2 SVGAGI.

Worth noting for this clone: A far more abundant clone sits one base away, making this likely a read error. This sample includes further DNA sequences coding for the same CDR3. V is TRBV11-3 and J is TRBJ2-2, with D unresolved. Germline-derived CDR1 and CDR2 are SGHNT and YENEEA. The V and J ends lost 5 bases and 3 bases respectively, with 4 bases between them. The CDR3 loop spans 12 amino acids. CDR3 sequence reads: CASSLDTGELFF. CDR3 in DNA: TGTGCCAGCAGCCTGGACACCGGGGAGCTGTTTTTT.

V is TRBV7-2 and J is TRBJ1-2, with 7 bases matching TRBD1. Losses at the gene ends were 5 bases for V and 5 bases for J; bases not matched to a gene: 11. The CDR3 sequence is 15 residues long. Germline CDR1 and CDR2: SGHTA and FQGNSA. The CDR3 loop is CASSLRQGGGYGYTF. In DNA, the CDR3 is TGTGCCAGCAGCCTAAGACAGGGAGGCGGATATGGCTACACCTTC. Looking up the rest from reference TRBV7-2 and TRBJ1-2 gives the full variable domain: GAGVSQSPSNKVTEKGKDVELRCDPISGHTALYWYRQSLGQGLEFLIYFQGNSAPDKSGLPSDRFSAERTGGSVSTLTIQRTQQEDSAVYLCASSLRQGGGYGYTFGSGTRLTVV.

The chain joins TRBV10-3 to TRBJ2-5, with D tentatively TRBD1 (7 bases). Per the germline V gene, CDR1 is ENHRY and CDR2 is SYGVKD. The V end was cut by 5 bases, the J end by 4 bases, with 14 bases between. CDR3 length: 14 residues. For the CDR3, the DNA is TGTGCCATCAGTACAGGGGAGGTGGGAGAGACCCAGTACTTC. Residues: CAISTGEVGETQYF.

The chain combines TRBV7-2 with TRBJ2-5; D might be TRBD1 (6 bases). The length of the CDR3 is 14 residues. In germline, CDR1 is SGHTA, CDR2 FQGNSA. V was cut by 4 bases and J by 5 bases, with 14 bases left in between. The CDR3 bases are TGTGCCAGCAGCTCTGGACAGCCCGGTGAGACCCAGTACTTC. Residues: CASSSGQPGETQYF.

V gene TRBV9 combines with J gene TRBJ1-2; D uncertain. The V gene's germline CDR1 is SGDLS and CDR2 YYNGEE. V shed 3 bases and J shed 2 bases, with 11 bases lying between them. The CDR3 has 14 residues. CDR3 DNA: TGTGCCAGCAGCGCGACGGACGCCAACTATGGCTACACCTTC. It encodes CASSATDANYGYTF. Combining the CDR3 with reference TRBV9 and TRBJ1-2 gives the whole variable domain DSGVTQTPKHLITATGQRVTLRCSPRSGDLSVYWYQQSLDQGLQFLIQYYNGEERAKGNILERFSAQQFPDLHSELNLSSLELGDSALYFCASSATDANYGYTFGSGTRLTVV.

The chain combines TRBV28 with TRBJ1-2; a weak D match, TRBD1 (6 bases). CDR1 MDHEN and CDR2 SYDVKM come from the germline V gene. The CDR3 contains 14 residues. V was clipped by 3 bases and J by 4 bases, with 12 bases between them. The CDR3, as DNA: TGTGCCAGCAGTTTTTCCGGGGGCAGCTATGGCTACACCTTC. It translates to CASSFSGGSYGYTF.

This clone came up a few times. This chain links TRBV28 with TRBJ1-5, with D possibly being TRBD1 (6 bases). Trimming stripped 8 bases from V and 6 bases from J, with 20 bases between. The CDR3 is made up of 15 amino acids. Germline lookup yields CDR1 MDHEN and CDR2 SYDVKM. CDR3 coding DNA: TGTGCCAGCGACCCAACTGGGGGGGGCGGTCAGCCCCAGCATTTT. Amino acid sequence: CASDPTGGGGQPQHF.

V is TRBV7-2 and J is TRBJ1-6; D call uncertain. The CDR3 contains 15 residues. Looked up from germline, CDR1 is SGHTA and CDR2 is FQGNSA. V lost 1 base, J lost 8 bases, and 12 bases lay in between. As DNA, the CDR3 is TGTGCCAGCAGCTTAGAAACGGCCCGGGATTCACCCCTCCACTTT. Its translation: CASSLETARDSPLHF. Combining the CDR3 with reference TRBV7-2 and TRBJ1-6 gives the whole variable domain GAGVSQSPSNKVTEKGKDVELRCDPISGHTALYWYRQSLGQGLEFLIYFQGNSAPDKSGLPSDRFSAERTGGSVSTLTIQRTQQEDSAVYLCASSLETARDSPLHFGNGTRLTVT.